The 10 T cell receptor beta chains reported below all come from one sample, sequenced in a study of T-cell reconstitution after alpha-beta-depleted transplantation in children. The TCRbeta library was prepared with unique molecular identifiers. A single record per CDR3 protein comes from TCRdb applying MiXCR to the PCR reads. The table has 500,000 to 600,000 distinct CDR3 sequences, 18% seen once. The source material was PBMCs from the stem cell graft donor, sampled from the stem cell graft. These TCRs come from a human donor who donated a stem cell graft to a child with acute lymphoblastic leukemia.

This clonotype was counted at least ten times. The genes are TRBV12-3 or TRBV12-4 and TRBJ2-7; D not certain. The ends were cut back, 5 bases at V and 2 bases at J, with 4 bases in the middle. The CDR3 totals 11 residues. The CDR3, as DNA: TGTGCCAGCAGTGGGACCTACGAGCAGTACTTC. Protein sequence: CASSGTYEQYF.

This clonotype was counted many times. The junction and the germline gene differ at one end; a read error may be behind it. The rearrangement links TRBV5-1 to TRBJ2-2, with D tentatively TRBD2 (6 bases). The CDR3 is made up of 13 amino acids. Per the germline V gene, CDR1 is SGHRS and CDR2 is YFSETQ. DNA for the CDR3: TGTGCCAGCAGTTTAGCGGCCACCGGGGAGCTGTTTTTT. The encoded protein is CASSLAATGELFF.

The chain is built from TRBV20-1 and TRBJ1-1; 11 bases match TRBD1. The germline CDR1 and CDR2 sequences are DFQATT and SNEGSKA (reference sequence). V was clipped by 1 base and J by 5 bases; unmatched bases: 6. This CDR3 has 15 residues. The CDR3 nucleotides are TGCAGTGCTAGAGTTCACGGACAGGGGGCTACTGAAGCTTTCTTT. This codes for CSARVHGQGATEAFF.

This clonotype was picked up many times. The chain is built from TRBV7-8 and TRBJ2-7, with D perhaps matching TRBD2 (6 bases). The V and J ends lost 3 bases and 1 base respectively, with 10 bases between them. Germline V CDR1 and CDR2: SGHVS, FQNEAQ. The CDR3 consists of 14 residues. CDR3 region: CASSFTSSSYEQYF. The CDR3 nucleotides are TGTGCCAGCAGCTTCACTAGCAGTTCCTACGAGCAGTACTTC.

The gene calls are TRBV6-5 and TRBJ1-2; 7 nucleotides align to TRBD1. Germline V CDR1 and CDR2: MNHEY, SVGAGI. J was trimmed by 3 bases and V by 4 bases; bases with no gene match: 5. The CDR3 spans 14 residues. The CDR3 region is CASSSYTGDYGYTF. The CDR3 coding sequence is TGTGCCAGCAGTTCCTATACAGGGGACTATGGCTACACCTTC.

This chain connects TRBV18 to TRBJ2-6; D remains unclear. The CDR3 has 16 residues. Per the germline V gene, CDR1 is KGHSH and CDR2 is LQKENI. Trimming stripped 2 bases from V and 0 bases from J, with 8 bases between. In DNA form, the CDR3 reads TGTGCCAGCTCACCAAGGCCGTCCTCTGGGGCCAACGTCCTGACTTTC. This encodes CASSPRPSSGANVLTF.

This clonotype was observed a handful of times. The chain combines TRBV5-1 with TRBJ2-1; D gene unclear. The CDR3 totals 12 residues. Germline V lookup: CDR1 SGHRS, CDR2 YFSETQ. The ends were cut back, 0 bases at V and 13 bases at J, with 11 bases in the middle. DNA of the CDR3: TGCGCCAGCAGCTTGGGATCTAGACATCAGTTCTTC. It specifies CASSLGSRHQFF.

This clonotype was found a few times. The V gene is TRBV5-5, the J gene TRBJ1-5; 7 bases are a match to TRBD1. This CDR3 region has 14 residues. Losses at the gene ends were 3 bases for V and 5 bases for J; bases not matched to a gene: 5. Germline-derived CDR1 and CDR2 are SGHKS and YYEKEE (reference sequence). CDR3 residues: CASSWGQSYQPQHF. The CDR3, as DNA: TGTGCCAGCAGCTGGGGACAGTCCTATCAGCCCCAGCATTTT.

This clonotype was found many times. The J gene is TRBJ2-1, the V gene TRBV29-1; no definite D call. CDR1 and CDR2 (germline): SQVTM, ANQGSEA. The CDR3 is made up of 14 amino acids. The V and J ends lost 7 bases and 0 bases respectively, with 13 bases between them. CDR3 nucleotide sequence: TGCAGCGCCGCGGAGACAAGCTCCTACAATGAGCAGTTCTTC. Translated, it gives CSAAETSSYNEQFF.

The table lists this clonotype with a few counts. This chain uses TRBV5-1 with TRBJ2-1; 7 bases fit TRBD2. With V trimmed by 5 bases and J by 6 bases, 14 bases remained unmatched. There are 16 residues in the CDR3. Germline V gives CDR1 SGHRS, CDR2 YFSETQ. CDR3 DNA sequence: TGCGCCAGCAGTCCGGCCGGGGGGAGGGCCTTCAATGAGCAGTTCTTC. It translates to CASSPAGGRAFNEQFF.